The TCR beta chain under discussion was sequenced for a study of graft-versus-host responses after intestinal transplantation. Repertoires were generated with immunoSEQ multiplex PCR, while TCRdb's copy carries only in-frame clones and drops some. This sample has 75,000 to 100,000 clones, with 90% found just once. Study-level results: Where graft-donor T cell macrochimerism was present, patients had high graft-versus-host to host-versus-graft clonal ratios in allografts. Maximum circulating GvH clone levels tracked with early post-transplant HvG decreases.

In regard to this clone: Its target is not known.

V was pared by 3 bases and J by 10 bases, with 15 bases of the junction left unmatched. In germline, CDR1 is SGHRS, CDR2 YFSETQ. CDR3 length: 16 amino acids. The sequence came from a human patient who received an intestinal transplant, so some T cells may come from the graft donor. Material: PBMCs, obtained about 460 days after intestinal transplant. The rearrangement uses TRBV5-1 and TRBJ1-5; 8 nucleotides match TRBD1. The CDR3 loop reads CASSSPRPGQDGPQHF. The CDR3 DNA reads TGCGCCAGCAGCTCGCCCAGACCGGGACAGGATGGACCCCAGCATTTT.